This TCR beta chain appears in the sequencing data of a study of T cell responses to AZD1222 COVID-19 vaccine. V shed 3 bases and J shed 2 bases, with 14 bases lying between them. The CDR3 length is 16 residues. CDR1 is KGHSH and CDR2 is LQKENI in the germline V gene. Study outcomes and limitations: The donor group comprised mostly white British people and more females; the analysis possibly underestimated clonal diversity.

A note on this clone: Its antigen is unidentified.

Method: immunoSEQ multiplex PCR; TCRdb's copy keeps in-frame clones and lacks some. The data show around 150,000 clones, over 85% seen once. The receptor was derived from an adult in good health. This specimen was peripheral blood, taken on day 0 of AZD1222 vaccination. This chain uses TRBV18 with TRBJ1-5, with TRBD1 as a possible D gene (6 bases). CDR3 loop: CASSPLGGTGNQPQHF. CDR3 coding DNA: TGTGCCAGCTCACCTCTAGGGGGGACCGGCAATCAGCCCCAGCATTTT. Using reference TRBV18 and TRBJ1-5 for the parts outside the CDR3, the full variable domain is NAGVMQNPRHLVRRRGQEARLRCSPMKGHSHVYWYRQLPEEGLKFMVYLQKENIIDESGMPKERFSAEFPKEGPSILRIQQVVRGDSAAYFCASSPLGGTGNQPQHFGDGTRLSIL.